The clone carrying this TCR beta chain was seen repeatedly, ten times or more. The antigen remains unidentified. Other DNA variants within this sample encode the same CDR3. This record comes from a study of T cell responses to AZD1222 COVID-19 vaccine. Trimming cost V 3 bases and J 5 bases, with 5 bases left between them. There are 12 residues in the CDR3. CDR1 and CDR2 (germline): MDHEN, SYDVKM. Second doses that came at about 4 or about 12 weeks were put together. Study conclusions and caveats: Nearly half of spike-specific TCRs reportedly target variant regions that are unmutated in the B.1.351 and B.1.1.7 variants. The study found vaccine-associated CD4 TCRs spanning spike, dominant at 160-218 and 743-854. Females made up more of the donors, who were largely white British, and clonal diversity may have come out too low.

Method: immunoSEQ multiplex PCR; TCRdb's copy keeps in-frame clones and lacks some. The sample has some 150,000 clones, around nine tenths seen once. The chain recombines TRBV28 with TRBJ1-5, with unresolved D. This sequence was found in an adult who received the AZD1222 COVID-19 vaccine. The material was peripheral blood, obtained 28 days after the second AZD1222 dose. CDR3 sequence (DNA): TGTGCCAGCAGTTTCGGGTATCAGCCCCAGCATTTT. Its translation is CASSFGYQPQHF.